Below, 28 T cell receptor beta chains from the same sample are listed, as sequenced in a study of graft-versus-host responses after intestinal transplantation. Sequencing was performed with immunoSEQ multiplex PCR; in TCRdb, only in-frame clones are kept and a portion is missing. The sample lists 35,000 to 45,000 clones, 90% to 95% occurring once. The material sequenced was PBMCs, taken 524 days after transplant. The receptor source for this set is a human patient who received an intestinal transplant, so some T cells may come from the graft donor.

The V call is TRBV29-1, the J call TRBJ2-2; no reliable D call. Germline CDR1 and CDR2: SQVTM and ANQGSEA. Trimming removed 4 bases at V and 7 bases at J, with 13 bases between. There are 13 residues in the CDR3. The chain's CDR3 is CSVGQPGGGELFF. CDR3 DNA: TGCAGCGTTGGACAACCCGGCGGCGGGGAGCTGTTTTTT.

The chain combines TRBV19 with TRBJ2-3; D is ambiguous. There are 14 residues in the CDR3. In germline, CDR1 is LNHDA, CDR2 SQIVND (reference sequence). V was shortened by 5 bases and J by 2 bases, with 11 bases between the two germline ends. The CDR3 nucleotides are TGTGCCAGTAGTGACCCGGAATTCACAGATACGCAGTATTTT. It is translated as CASSDPEFTDTQYF.

The chain links TRBV7-8 to TRBJ2-7; D is ambiguous. V lost 0 bases to trimming and J lost 1 base, with 7 bases between them. The length of the CDR3 is 14 residues. Germline V lookup: CDR1 SGHVS, CDR2 FQNEAQ. CDR3 amino acids: CASSLAGRSYEQYF. As DNA, the CDR3 is TGTGCCAGCAGCTTAGCCGGTCGTTCCTACGAGCAGTACTTC.

Notes on this clone: At one boundary the junction diverges from the germline segment, which might be a read error. The V gene is TRBV7-7, the J gene TRBJ2-1, with 11 bases fitting TRBD2. The CDR3 has 16 amino acids. Germline values: CDR1 SSHAT, CDR2 FNYEAQ (reference sequence). The CDR3 sequence is CASSLGLAGLDNEQFF. The CDR3 nucleotides are TGTGCTAGCAGCTTAGGACTAGCGGGCCTCGACAATGAGCAGTTCTTC. The full variable domain, rest sourced from reference TRBV7-7 and TRBJ2-1, is GAGVSQSPRYKVTKRGQDVTLRCDPISSHATLYWYQQALGQGPEFLTYFNYEAQPDKSGLPSDRFSAERPEGSISTLTIQRTEQRDSAMYRCASSLGLAGLDNEQFFGPGTRLTVL.

This clone was found once. The CDR3 nucleotides read TGTGCCAGCAGAGACAGGCGGAGGTGGACAGATACGCAGTATTTT. The encoded protein is CASRDRRRWTDTQYF. The chain uses TRBV6-5 and TRBJ2-3, with a weak D call TRBD1 (6 bases). The CDR3 covers 15 residues. The germline gives CDR1 MNHEY, CDR2 SVGAGI. Between the trimmed V and J ends, which lost 6 bases and 3 bases, there was a span of 16 bases.

The chain recombines TRBV6-5 with TRBJ1-5; no clear D. CDR1 MNHEY and CDR2 SVGAGI come from the germline V gene. The CDR3 length is 12 residues. Trimming took 2 bases from V and 7 from J, leaving 6 bases between them. The CDR3: CASSYPGQPQHF. In DNA, the CDR3 is TGTGCCAGCAGTTACCCCGGGCAGCCCCAGCATTTT.

The CDR3 DNA reads TGTGCCAGCAGCTTGGCTGGGAGCTACGAGCAGTACTTC. Protein product: CASSLAGSYEQYF. The V and J genes are TRBV7-6 and TRBJ2-7, with D perhaps TRBD2 (5 bases). The length of the CDR3 is 13 residues. V was shortened by 3 bases and J by 3 bases, with 9 bases between the two germline ends. Germline CDR1 reads SGHVS; CDR2 reads FNYEAQ. Full variable domain (missing parts from reference TRBV7-6 and TRBJ2-7): GAGVSQSPRYKVTKRGQDVALRCDPISGHVSLYWYRQALGQGPEFLTYFNYEAQQDKSGLPNDRFSAERPEGSISTLTIQRTEQRDSAMYRCASSLAGSYEQYFGPGTRLTVT.

The V call is TRBV19, the J call TRBJ2-7, with D possibly called TRBD1 or TRBD2 (5 bases each). There are 14 residues in the CDR3. The germline V gene has CDR1 LNHDA and CDR2 SQIVND (reference sequence). Trimming pared 5 bases from V and 3 bases from J, leaving 14 bases between. The CDR3 reads CASSVRDAGYEQYF. The CDR3 DNA reads TGTGCCAGTAGTGTCCGGGACGCCGGCTACGAGCAGTACTTC.

This chain joins TRBV5-4 and TRBJ1-5, with no clear D. The germline gives CDR1 SGHNT, CDR2 YYREEE (reference sequence). The CDR3 contains 15 residues. V dropped 5 bases and J dropped 0 bases, with 12 bases sitting between them. The CDR3 region has the DNA TGTGCCAGCAGTCGTTCGGTTTATAGCAATCAGCCCCAGCATTTT. This translates into CASSRSVYSNQPQHF.

CDR3 coding DNA: TGTGCCAGCAGCCACAGGGTTGGGGAGCAGTACTTC. The encoded protein is CASSHRVGEQYF. The chain joins TRBV11-1 to TRBJ2-7, with D tentatively TRBD1 (6 bases). The V gene lost 5 bases and the J gene lost 7 bases, with 12 bases spanning the gap. CDR3 length: 12 residues. Germline V lookup: CDR1 SGHAT, CDR2 FQDESV (reference sequence).

The rearrangement uses TRBV27 and TRBJ2-5; D is possibly TRBD2 (5 bases). Germline loops: CDR1 MNHEY, CDR2 SMNVEV (reference sequence). Trimming left V 4 bases short and J 5 bases short, with 8 bases between. This CDR3 is built from 12 residues. CDR3 sequence: CASSSLGETQYF. The CDR3 DNA sequence: TGTGCCAGCAGTTCACTAGGGGAGACCCAGTACTTC.

This clone has more than one count but fewer than ten. The V gene is TRBV28, the J gene TRBJ2-1, with 7 bases that match TRBD2. The trim removed 2 bases at V and 10 bases at J, leaving 5 bases unmatched. Germline loops: CDR1 MDHEN, CDR2 SYDVKM. This CDR3 spans 13 amino acids. CDR3 amino acids: CASSLPGTNEQFF. CDR3 sequence (DNA): TGTGCCAGCAGTTTACCCGGGACTAACGAGCAGTTCTTC. The full variable domain, completed using reference TRBV28 and TRBJ2-1, is DVKVTQSSRYLVKRTGEKVFLECVQDMDHENMFWYRQDPGLGLRLIYFSYDVKMKEKGDIPEGYSVSREKKERFSLILESASTNQTSMYLCASSLPGTNEQFFGPGTRLTVL.

The chain joins TRBV19 to TRBJ1-4; a weak D match, TRBD1 (6 bases). Germline CDR1 is LNHDA and CDR2 is SQIVND (reference sequence). V was cut by 9 bases and J by 8 bases, with 10 bases left in between. The CDR3 consists of 11 residues. The DNA for the CDR3 is TGTGCCAGCGGGACAACCGAAAAACTGTTTTTT. Translated, it gives CASGTTEKLFF. Full variable domain (rest looked up from reference TRBV19 and TRBJ1-4): DGGITQSPKYLFRKEGQNVTLSCEQNLNHDAMYWYRQDPGQGLRLIYYSQIVNDFQKGDIAEGYSVSREKKESFPLTVTSAQKNPTAFYLCASGTTEKLFFGSGTQLSVL.

The genes are TRBV11-1 and TRBJ2-7, with D perhaps matching TRBD1 or TRBD2 (5 bases each). Per the germline V gene, CDR1 is SGHAT and CDR2 is FQDESV (reference sequence). Deletions cut 0 bases from V and 7 bases from J, with 10 bases between. The CDR3 sequence is 13 residues long. CDR3 sequence: CASSLAGELEQYF. The CDR3, as DNA: TGTGCCAGCAGCTTAGCGGGGGAACTAGAGCAGTACTTC.

V is TRBV4-1 and J is TRBJ2-7; D possibly corresponds to TRBD2 (6 bases). V lost 4 bases, J lost 3 bases, and 10 bases lay in between. Germline assignment: CDR1 MGHRA and CDR2 YSYEKL. This CDR3 contains 13 residues. Here the CDR3 reads CASSRTINYEQYF. The CDR3 DNA follows: TGCGCCAGCAGCCGGACTATAAACTACGAGCAGTACTTC.

The chain carries TRBV6-1 and TRBJ2-7; weak D call: TRBD1 (5 bases). Germline CDR1 MNHNS, CDR2 SASEGT. V dropped 1 base and J dropped 4 bases, with 11 bases sitting between them. This CDR3 is built from 14 residues. Written as DNA, the CDR3 is TGTGCCAGCAGTGAAGGCGTCAGGGCTTACGAGCAGTACTTC. This translates into CASSEGVRAYEQYF.

The gene calls are TRBV6-5 and TRBJ2-5; a weak D match, TRBD1 (6 bases). V lost 5 bases, J lost 1 base, and 14 bases lay in between. Germline assignment: CDR1 MNHEY and CDR2 SVGAGI. This CDR3 comprises 15 residues. The CDR3 coding sequence is TGTGCCAGCAGTCACCCCGGACAGCCCCAAGAGACCCAGTACTTC. As protein: CASSHPGQPQETQYF.

V and J are TRBV15 and TRBJ1-5; a possible D gene is TRBD1 (5 bases). The CDR3 length is 16 residues. V dropped 5 bases and J dropped 7 bases, with 21 bases sitting between them. Germline V gives CDR1 LNHNV, CDR2 YYDKDF (reference sequence). This CDR3 is CATSPRRDVLGQPQHF. CDR3 DNA: TGTGCCACCAGCCCCCGACGGGACGTATTAGGCCAGCCCCAGCATTTT. The whole variable domain, remainder taken from reference TRBV15 and TRBJ1-5, is DAMVIQNPRYQVTQFGKPVTLSCSQTLNHNVMYWYQQKSSQAPKLLFHYYDKDFNNEADTPDNFQSRRPNTSFCFLDIRSPGLGDTAMYLCATSPRRDVLGQPQHFGDGTRLSIL.

This clone was picked up one time. J is TRBJ2-1 and V is TRBV29-1, with 9 nucleotides matching TRBD2. This CDR3 spans 15 amino acids. Trimming cost V 5 bases and J 7 bases; bases outside gene matches: 12. Germline values: CDR1 SQVTM, CDR2 ANQGSEA. CDR3 coding DNA: TGCAGCGTTCCCAGAAGCAGCGGGAGGTGGAATGAGCAGTTCTTC. Translation gives CSVPRSSGRWNEQFF.

This clone was observed a handful of times. This chain links TRBV7-2 with TRBJ2-5, with TRBD2 matching over 11 bases. The V gene's germline CDR1 is SGHTA and CDR2 FQGNSA. The V and J ends lost 2 bases and 5 bases, in that order; junction bases with no gene match: 4. The length of the CDR3 is 15 residues. CDR3 sequence: CASSLTSGRRETQYF. CDR3 nucleotides: TGTGCCAGCAGCTTAACTAGCGGGAGAAGGGAGACCCAGTACTTC.

The chain carries TRBV6-1 and TRBJ1-2, with no clear D. Germline CDR1 reads MNHNS; CDR2 reads SASEGT. V dropped 3 bases and J dropped 2 bases, with 13 bases sitting between them. The CDR3 spans 15 residues. CDR3 nucleotides: TGTGCCAGCAGTGACGAGGTGGGAGCGAACTATGGCTACACCTTC. Its translation is CASSDEVGANYGYTF.

The chain recombines TRBV7-6 with TRBJ2-7; 14 nucleotides agree with TRBD2. The CDR3 is 15 amino acids. Germline values: CDR1 SGHVS, CDR2 FNYEAQ. V lost 3 bases and J lost 5; bases outside the gene matches: 3. The CDR3 nucleotides read TGTGCCAGCAGCTTGACTAGCGGGAGGGCCAACGAGCAGTACTTC. Translation gives CASSLTSGRANEQYF. Supplemented by reference TRBV7-6 and TRBJ2-7, the full variable domain reads GAGVSQSPRYKVTKRGQDVALRCDPISGHVSLYWYRQALGQGPEFLTYFNYEAQQDKSGLPNDRFSAERPEGSISTLTIQRTEQRDSAMYRCASSLTSGRANEQYFGPGTRLTVT.

The chain recombines TRBV5-1 with TRBJ2-1; D remains unclear. This CDR3 is 13 amino acids long. Trimming stripped 4 bases from V and 4 bases from J, with 9 bases between. Germline lookup yields CDR1 SGHRS and CDR2 YFSETQ. CDR3 DNA: TGCGCCAGCAGCCCAGGACGGTACAATGAGCAGTTCTTC. Amino acid sequence: CASSPGRYNEQFF. Full variable domain (remainder filled in from reference TRBV5-1 and TRBJ2-1): KAGVTQTPRYLIKTRGQQVTLSCSPISGHRSVSWYQQTPGQGLQFLFEYFSETQRNKGNFPGRFSGRQFSNSRSEMNVSTLELGDSALYLCASSPGRYNEQFFGPGTRLTVL.

The J gene is TRBJ2-7, the V gene TRBV7-2, with TRBD2 identical over 7 bases. Germline loops: CDR1 SGHTA, CDR2 FQGNSA. There are 13 residues in the CDR3. Germline trimming cut 0 bases from V and 6 bases from J; bases unmatched to any gene: 2. The CDR3 spells CASSLAGGPEQYF. The CDR3 DNA reads as TGTGCCAGCAGCTTAGCGGGAGGGCCCGAGCAGTACTTC.

The chain has TRBV6-6 and TRBJ1-5; 7 nucleotides agree with TRBD1. This CDR3 comprises 15 residues. Looked up from germline, CDR1 is MNHNY and CDR2 is SVGAGI (reference sequence). The trim removed 5 bases at V and 4 bases at J, leaving 8 bases unmatched. CDR3 region: CASSTEQGMNQPQHF. The CDR3 bases are TGTGCCAGCAGTACAGAACAGGGGATGAATCAGCCCCAGCATTTT.

This sequence joins TRBV18 and TRBJ1-1, with 9 bases identical to TRBD1. V was clipped by 5 bases and J by 1 base; unmatched bases: 2. The CDR3 contains 14 residues. Per the germline V gene, CDR1 is KGHSH and CDR2 is LQKENI. The CDR3 here is CASSRQGGNTEAFF. CDR3 bases: TGTGCCAGCTCAAGACAGGGGGGGAACACTGAAGCTTTCTTT. Together with reference TRBV18 and TRBJ1-1, the CDR3 gives the full variable domain: NAGVMQNPRHLVRRRGQEARLRCSPMKGHSHVYWYRQLPEEGLKFMVYLQKENIIDESGMPKERFSAEFPKEGPSILRIQQVVRGDSAAYFCASSRQGGNTEAFFGQGTRLTVV.

The V and J genes are TRBV10-3 and TRBJ2-1; tentative D call: TRBD2 (6 bases). This CDR3 comprises 16 residues. Trimming cost V 3 bases and J 0 bases, with 12 bases left between them. Germline V gene data show CDR1 as ENHRY and CDR2 as SYGVKD. CDR3 sequence reads: CAISERGLSSYNEQFF. CDR3 in DNA: TGTGCCATCAGTGAAAGGGGACTGAGCTCCTACAATGAGCAGTTCTTC.

This chain uses TRBV6-5 with TRBJ1-1; D perhaps matches TRBD1 (6 bases). Germline CDR1 MNHEY, CDR2 SVGAGI. There are 13 residues in the CDR3. Trimming shortened V by 8 bases and J by 1 base, and 11 bases separated the two germline ends. The CDR3 region is CASLPQGNTEAFF. DNA for the CDR3: TGTGCCAGCCTACCACAGGGGAACACTGAAGCTTTCTTT.